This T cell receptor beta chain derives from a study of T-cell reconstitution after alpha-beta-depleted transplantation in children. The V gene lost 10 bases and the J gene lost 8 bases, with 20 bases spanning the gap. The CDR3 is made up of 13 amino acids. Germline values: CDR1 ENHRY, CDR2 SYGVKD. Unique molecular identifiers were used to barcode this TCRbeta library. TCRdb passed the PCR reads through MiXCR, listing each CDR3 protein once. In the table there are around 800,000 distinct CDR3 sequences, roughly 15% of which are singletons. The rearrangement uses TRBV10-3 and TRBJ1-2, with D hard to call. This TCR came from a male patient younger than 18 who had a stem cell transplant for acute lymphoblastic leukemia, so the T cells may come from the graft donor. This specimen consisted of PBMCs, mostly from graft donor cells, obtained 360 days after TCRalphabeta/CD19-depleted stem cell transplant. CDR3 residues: CATHLAGRSGYTF. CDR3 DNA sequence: TGTGCCACCCACCTGGCAGGTCGTTCCGGCTACACCTTC.